This T cell receptor beta chain was identified in a study of T cells in Graves' hyperthyroidism and ophthalmopathy. Amplification targeted TCR beta CDR3 regions from RNA transcripts. In the first-round RT-PCR of the TCR CDR3, the HTBI primer set was used. A single record per CDR3 protein comes from TCRdb applying MiXCR to the multiplex PCR reads. The top ten hold 30% to 40% of the sample, which has 700,000 to 850,000 distinct CDR3 sequences, over 35% seen once. This clonotype was picked up many times. One junction end disagrees with the germline gene, perhaps due to a read error. If no ophthalmopathy progression occurred within 18 months, Graves' hyperthyroidism was stable. CDR3 size: 13 residues.

The TCR sequence derives from a woman aged 40 to 50 with Graves' hyperthyroidism. The V call is TRBV12-3 or TRBV12-4, the J call TRBJ2-5; D gene ambiguous. The material sequenced was blood. CDR3 in DNA: TGTGCCAGCAGCTTAGCACTTGGGGAGACCCAGTACTTC. It encodes CASSLALGETQYF.